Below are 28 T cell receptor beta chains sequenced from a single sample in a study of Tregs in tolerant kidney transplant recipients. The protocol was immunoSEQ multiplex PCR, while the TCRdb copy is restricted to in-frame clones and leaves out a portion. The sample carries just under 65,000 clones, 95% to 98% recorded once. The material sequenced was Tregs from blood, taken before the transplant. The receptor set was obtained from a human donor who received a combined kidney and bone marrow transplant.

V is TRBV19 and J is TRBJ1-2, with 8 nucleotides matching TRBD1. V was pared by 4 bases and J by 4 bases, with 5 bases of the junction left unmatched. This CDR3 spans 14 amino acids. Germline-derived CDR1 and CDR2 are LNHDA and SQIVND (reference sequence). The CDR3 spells CASSRQGPLYGYTF. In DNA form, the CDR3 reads TGTGCCAGTAGTAGACAGGGGCCCCTCTATGGCTACACCTTC.

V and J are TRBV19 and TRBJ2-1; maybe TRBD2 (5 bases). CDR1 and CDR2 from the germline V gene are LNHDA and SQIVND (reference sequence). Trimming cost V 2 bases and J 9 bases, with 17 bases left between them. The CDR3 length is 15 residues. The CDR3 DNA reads TGTGCCAGTAGTATAATCGGAGGACCGACGGCTGAGCAGTTCTTC. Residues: CASSIIGGPTAEQFF.

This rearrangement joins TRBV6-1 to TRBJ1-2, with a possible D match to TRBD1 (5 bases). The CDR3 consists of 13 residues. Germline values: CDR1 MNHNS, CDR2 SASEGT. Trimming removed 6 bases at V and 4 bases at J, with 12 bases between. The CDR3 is CASRGAGIYGYTF. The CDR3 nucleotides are TGTGCCAGCAGAGGGGCAGGTATCTATGGCTACACCTTC.

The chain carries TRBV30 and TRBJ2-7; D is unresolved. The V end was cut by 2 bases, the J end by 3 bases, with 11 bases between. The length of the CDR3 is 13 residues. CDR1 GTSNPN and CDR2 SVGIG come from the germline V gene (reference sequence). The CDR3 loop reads CAWSSYVLYEQYF. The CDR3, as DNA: TGTGCCTGGAGTAGCTACGTACTCTACGAGCAGTACTTC.

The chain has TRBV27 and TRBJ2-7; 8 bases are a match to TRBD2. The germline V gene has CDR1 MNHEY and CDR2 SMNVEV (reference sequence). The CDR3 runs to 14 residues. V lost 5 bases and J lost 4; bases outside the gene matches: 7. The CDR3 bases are TGTGCCAGCAGTACCGGGACTAGTTCTTACGAGCAGTACTTC. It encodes CASSTGTSSYEQYF.

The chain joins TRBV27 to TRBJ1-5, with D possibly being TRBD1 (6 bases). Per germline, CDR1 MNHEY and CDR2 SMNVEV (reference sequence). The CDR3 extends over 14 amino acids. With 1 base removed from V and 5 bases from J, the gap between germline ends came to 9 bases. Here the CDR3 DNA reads TGTGCCAGCAGTTTATATAGACAGGATCAGCCCCAGCATTTT. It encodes CASSLYRQDQPQHF.

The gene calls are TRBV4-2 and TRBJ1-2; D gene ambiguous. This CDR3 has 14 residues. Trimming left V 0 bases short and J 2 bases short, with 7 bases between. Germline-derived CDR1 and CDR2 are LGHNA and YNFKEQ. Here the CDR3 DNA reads TGTGCCAGCAGCCAAGATGCGGCAAACTATGGCTACACCTTC. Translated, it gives CASSQDAANYGYTF.

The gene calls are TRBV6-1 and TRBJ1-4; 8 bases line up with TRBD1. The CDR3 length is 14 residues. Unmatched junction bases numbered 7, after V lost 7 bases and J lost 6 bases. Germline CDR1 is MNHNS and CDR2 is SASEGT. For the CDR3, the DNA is TGTGCCAGCATCAGGGACAGGTGGGATGAAAAACTGTTTTTT. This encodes CASIRDRWDEKLFF.

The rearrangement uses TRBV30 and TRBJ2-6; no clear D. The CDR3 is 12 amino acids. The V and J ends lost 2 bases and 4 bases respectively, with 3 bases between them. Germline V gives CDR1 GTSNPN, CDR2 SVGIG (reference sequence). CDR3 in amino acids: CAWSPGANVLTF. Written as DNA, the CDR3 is TGTGCCTGGAGTCCGGGGGCCAACGTCCTGACTTTC.

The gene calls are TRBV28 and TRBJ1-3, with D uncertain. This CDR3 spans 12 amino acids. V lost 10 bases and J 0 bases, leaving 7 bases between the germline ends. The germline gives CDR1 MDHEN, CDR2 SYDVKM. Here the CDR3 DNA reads TGTGCCATCCTGAGCTCTGGAAACACCATATATTTT. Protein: CAILSSGNTIYF. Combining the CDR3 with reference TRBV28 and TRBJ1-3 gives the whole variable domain DVKVTQSSRYLVKRTGEKVFLECVQDMDHENMFWYRQDPGLGLRLIYFSYDVKMKEKGDIPEGYSVSREKKERFSLILESASTNQTSMYLCAILSSGNTIYFGEGSWLTVV.

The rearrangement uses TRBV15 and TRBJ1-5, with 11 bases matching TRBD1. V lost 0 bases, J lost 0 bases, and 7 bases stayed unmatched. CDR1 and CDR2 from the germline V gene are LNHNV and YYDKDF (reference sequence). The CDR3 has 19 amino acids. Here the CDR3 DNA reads TGTGCCACCAGCAGAGATCGGGACAGGGGGATATATAGCAATCAGCCCCAGCATTTT. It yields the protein CATSRDRDRGIYSNQPQHF.

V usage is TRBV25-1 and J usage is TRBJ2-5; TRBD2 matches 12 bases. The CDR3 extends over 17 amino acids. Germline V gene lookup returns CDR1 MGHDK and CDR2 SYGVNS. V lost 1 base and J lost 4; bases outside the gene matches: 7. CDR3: CASSELPSLAGGETQYF. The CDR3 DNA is TGTGCCAGCAGTGAATTACCCTCACTAGCGGGAGGAGAGACCCAGTACTTC.

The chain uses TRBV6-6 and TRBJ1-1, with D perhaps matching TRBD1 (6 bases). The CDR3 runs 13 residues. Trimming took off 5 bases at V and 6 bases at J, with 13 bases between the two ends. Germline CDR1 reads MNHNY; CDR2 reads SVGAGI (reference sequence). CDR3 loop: CASSHTGKAEAFF. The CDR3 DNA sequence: TGTGCCAGCAGTCATACAGGGAAGGCTGAAGCTTTCTTT.

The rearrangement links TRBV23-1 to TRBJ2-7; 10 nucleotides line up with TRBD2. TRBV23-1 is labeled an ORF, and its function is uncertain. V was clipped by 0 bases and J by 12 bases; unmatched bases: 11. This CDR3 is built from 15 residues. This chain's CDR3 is CASSQSAVSGRGWYF. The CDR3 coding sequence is TGCGCCAGCAGTCAATCGGCGGTGAGCGGGAGGGGGTGGTACTTC.

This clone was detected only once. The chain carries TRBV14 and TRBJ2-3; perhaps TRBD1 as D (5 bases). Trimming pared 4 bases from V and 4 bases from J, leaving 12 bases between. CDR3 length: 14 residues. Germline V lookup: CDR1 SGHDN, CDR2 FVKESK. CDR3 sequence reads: CASSRQSRADTQYF. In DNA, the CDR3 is TGTGCCAGCAGCCGACAGTCTCGGGCAGATACGCAGTATTTT.

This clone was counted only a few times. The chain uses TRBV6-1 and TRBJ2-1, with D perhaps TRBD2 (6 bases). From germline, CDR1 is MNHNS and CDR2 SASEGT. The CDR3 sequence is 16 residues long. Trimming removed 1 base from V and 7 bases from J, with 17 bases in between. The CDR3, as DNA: TGTGCCAGCAGTGAAGGGGTAGCGTCGGCGGGAAATGAGCAGTTCTTC. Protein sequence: CASSEGVASAGNEQFF.

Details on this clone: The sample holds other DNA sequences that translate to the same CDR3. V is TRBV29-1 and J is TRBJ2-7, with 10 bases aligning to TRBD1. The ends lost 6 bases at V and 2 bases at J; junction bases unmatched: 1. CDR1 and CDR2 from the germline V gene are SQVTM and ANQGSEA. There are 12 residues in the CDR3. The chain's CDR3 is CSVGTGAYEQYF. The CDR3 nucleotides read TGCAGCGTGGGGACAGGGGCCTACGAGCAGTACTTC.

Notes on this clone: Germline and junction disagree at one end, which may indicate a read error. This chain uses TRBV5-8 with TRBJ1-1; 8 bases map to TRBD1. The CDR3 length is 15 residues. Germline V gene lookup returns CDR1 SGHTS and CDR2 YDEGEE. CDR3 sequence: CANSLQGASGTEAFF. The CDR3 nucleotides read TGTGCCAACAGCTTGCAGGGGGCGTCGGGCACTGAAGCTTTCTTT. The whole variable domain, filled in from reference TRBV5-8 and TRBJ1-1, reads EAGVTQSPTHLIKTRGQQATLRCSPISGHTSVYWYQQALGLGLQFLLWYDEGEERNRGNFPPRFSGRQFPNYSSELNVNALELEDSALYLCANSLQGASGTEAFFGQGTRLTVV.

CDR3: CASSQGLNTGELFF. CDR3 DNA: TGTGCCAGCAGCCAAGGACTGAACACCGGGGAGCTGTTTTTT. This rearrangement joins TRBV14 to TRBJ2-2, with D unclear. CDR3 size: 14 residues. Between the trimmed V and J ends, which lost 1 base and 1 base, there was a span of 4 bases. Germline V gives CDR1 SGHDN, CDR2 FVKESK.

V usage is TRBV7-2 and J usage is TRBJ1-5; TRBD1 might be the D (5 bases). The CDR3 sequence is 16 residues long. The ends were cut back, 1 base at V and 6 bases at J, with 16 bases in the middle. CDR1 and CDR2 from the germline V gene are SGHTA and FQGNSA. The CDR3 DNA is TGTGCCAGCAGCTTAGGGGGGAGGGCTGGTGGTCAGCCCCAGCATTTT. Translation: CASSLGGRAGGQPQHF.

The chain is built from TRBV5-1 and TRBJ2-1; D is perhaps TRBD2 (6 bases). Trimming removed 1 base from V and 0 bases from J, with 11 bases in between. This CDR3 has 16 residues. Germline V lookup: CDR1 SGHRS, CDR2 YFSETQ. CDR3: CASSLKGGSSYNEQFF. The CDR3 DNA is TGCGCCAGCAGCTTGAAAGGAGGGAGCTCCTACAATGAGCAGTTCTTC.

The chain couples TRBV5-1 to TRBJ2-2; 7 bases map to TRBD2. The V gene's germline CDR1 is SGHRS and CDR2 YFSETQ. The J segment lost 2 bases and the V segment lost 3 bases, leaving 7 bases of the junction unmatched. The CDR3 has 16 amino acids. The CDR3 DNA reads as TGCGCCAGCAGCTCCTCGGGAGGCAGTAACACCGGGGAGCTGTTTTTT. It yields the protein CASSSSGGSNTGELFF.

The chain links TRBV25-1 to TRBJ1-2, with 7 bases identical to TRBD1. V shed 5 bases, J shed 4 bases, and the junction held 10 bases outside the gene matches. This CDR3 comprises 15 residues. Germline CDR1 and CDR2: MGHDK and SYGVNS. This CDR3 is CASSPRGVRRYGYTF. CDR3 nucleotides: TGTGCCAGCAGTCCCAGGGGGGTCCGGCGCTATGGCTACACCTTC.

CDR3 region: CAIEGVTSDEQYF. In DNA, the CDR3 is TGTGCCATCGAGGGTGTTACTTCCGACGAGCAGTACTTC. The V call is TRBV10-3, the J call TRBJ2-7; TRBD2 might be the D (5 bases). CDR1 ENHRY and CDR2 SYGVKD come from the germline V gene. The CDR3 is made up of 13 amino acids. V was clipped by 8 bases and J by 5 bases, with 16 bases between them.

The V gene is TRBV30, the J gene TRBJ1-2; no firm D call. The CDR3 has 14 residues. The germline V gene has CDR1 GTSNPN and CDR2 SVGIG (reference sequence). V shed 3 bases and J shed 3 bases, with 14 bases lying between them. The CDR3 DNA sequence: TGTGCCTGGAGACCACCGGGATCCTACTATGGCTACACCTTC. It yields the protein CAWRPPGSYYGYTF.

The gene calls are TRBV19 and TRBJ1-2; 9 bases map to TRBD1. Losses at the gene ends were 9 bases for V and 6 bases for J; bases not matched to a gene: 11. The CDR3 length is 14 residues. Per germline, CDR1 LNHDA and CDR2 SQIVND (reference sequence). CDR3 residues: CASLPFGQGNGYTF. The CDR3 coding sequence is TGTGCCAGCCTCCCCTTCGGACAGGGGAATGGCTACACCTTC.

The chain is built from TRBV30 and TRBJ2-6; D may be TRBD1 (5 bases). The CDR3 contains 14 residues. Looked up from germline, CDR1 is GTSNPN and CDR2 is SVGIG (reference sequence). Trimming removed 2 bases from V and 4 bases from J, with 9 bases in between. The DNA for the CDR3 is TGTGCCTGGAGTCGACAGCCCGGGGCCAACGTCCTGACTTTC. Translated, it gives CAWSRQPGANVLTF.

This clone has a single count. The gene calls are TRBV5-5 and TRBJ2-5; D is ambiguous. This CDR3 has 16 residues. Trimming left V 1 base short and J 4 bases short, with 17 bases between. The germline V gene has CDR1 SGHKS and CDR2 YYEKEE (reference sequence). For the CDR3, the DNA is TGTGCCAGCAGCTTGTTTAGTAGCTTCTCCCTAGAGACCCAGTACTTC. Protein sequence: CASSLFSSFSLETQYF.